The source of this T cell receptor beta chain is a study of siplizumab effects on memory and regulatory T cells. This CDR3 has 16 amino acids. Germline CDR1 reads SGDLS; CDR2 reads YYNGEE. V gave up 10 bases and J gave up 6 bases; unmatched junction bases: 22. Study-wide results and caveats: Suppressive activity of Tregs proliferating in siplizumab cultures remained unconfirmed. Naive T cells seemed more diverse than memory cells and seemed major alloresponse contributors. In roughly 80-95% of proliferating CD4+ or CD8+ clones, a naive or memory phenotype could not be assigned.

Clones were read by immunoSEQ multiplex PCR, and TCRdb kept only the in-frame ones, dropping some. The sample yields thousands of clones, approximately 70% seen once. About this clone itself: Its antigen is currently unknown.

The sequencing input was effector memory CD8+ T cells sorted from blood. The sample's subset: unstimulated CD8+ effector memory T cells. The rearrangement uses TRBV9 and TRBJ2-7; TRBD2 aligns across 7 bases. This TCR came from a human donor in good health. The CDR3 DNA follows: TGTGCCCCCAGACGGGACTGGGGGAGGGATCCTACCGAGCAGTACTTC. It encodes CAPRRDWGRDPTEQYF.